The clone carrying this T cell receptor (beta chain) was seen once. Antigen specificity is unknown. The data belong to a study of glioma-infiltrating T cells after dendritic cell vaccination. The CDR3 is 15 residues long. Germline V gene data show CDR1 as SGHRS and CDR2 as YFSETQ. V shed 6 bases and J shed 5 bases, with 21 bases lying between them. Whole-study results and caveats: Higher TCR clonality did not directly relate to longer survival.

The PCR used 60 V beta and 13 J beta primers. Profiled with immunoSEQ multiplex PCR; TCRdb holds only in-frame clones, not every one. The sample includes fewer than 85,000 clones, about 76% of them seen just once. The origin of this receptor is a human donor with glioblastoma. The chain carries TRBV5-1 and TRBJ2-7; D is perhaps TRBD1 (6 bases). This specimen was blood, taken before dendritic cell vaccination. CDR3 sequence reads: CASTAFAQGFHEQYF. CDR3 in DNA: TGCGCCAGCACTGCCTTTGCACAGGGATTCCACGAGCAGTACTTC.